These 26 T cell receptor beta chains share one sample of origin, sequenced in a study of PD-L1 blockade in urothelial cancer. Profiling relied on immunoSEQ multiplex PCR, and the TCRdb table lists in-frame clones only, not all of them. Of tens of thousands of clones listed, 82% are singletons. Specimen: PBMCs, collected around atezolizumab (anti-PD-L1) treatment. The source of these receptors is a man between 65 and 85 years old with urothelial cancer.

The CDR3 DNA follows: TGTGCCAGCAGCGGAACGGTGGCGGGCGATACGCAGTATTTT. It translates to CASSGTVAGDTQYF. The chain employs TRBV11-2 and TRBJ2-3; weak D call: TRBD2 (5 bases). The CDR3 extends over 14 amino acids. Germline CDR1 reads SGHAT; CDR2 reads FQNNGV. The V end lost 5 bases, the J end lost 6 bases, and 15 bases lay between the germline ends.

The chain carries TRBV14 and TRBJ2-5, with 12 positions matching TRBD2. Germline values: CDR1 SGHDN, CDR2 FVKESK. The CDR3 spans 15 residues. The trim removed 3 bases at V and 6 bases at J, leaving 5 bases unmatched. CDR3 protein: CASSQLLAGGQTQYF. CDR3 coding DNA: TGTGCCAGCAGCCAGTTACTAGCGGGAGGACAGACCCAGTACTTC. The whole variable domain, remainder taken from reference TRBV14 and TRBJ2-5, is EAGVTQFPSHSVIEKGQTVTLRCDPISGHDNLYWYRRVMGKEIKFLLHFVKESKQDESGMPNNRFLAERTGGTYSTLKVQPAELEDSGVYFCASSQLLAGGQTQYFGPGTRLLVL.

Comment on this clone: The germline gene is not matched at one end of the junction; a read error may be the cause. This sequence joins TRBV13 and TRBJ2-7, with D possibly being TRBD2 (6 bases). CDR1 PRHDT and CDR2 FYEKMQ come from the germline V gene (reference sequence). The CDR3 length is 15 residues. The CDR3 region has the DNA TGTGCCAGCAGCATAGGGACTTACATGACCTACGAGCAGTACTTC. Protein product: CASSIGTYMTYEQYF. Variable domain in full (rest from reference TRBV13 and TRBJ2-7): AAGVIQSPRHLIKEKRETATLKCYPIPRHDTVYWYQQGPGQDPQFLISFYEKMQSDKGSIPDRFSAQQFSDYHSELNMSSLELGDSALYFCASSIGTYMTYEQYFGPGTRLTVT.

The rearrangement links TRBV28 to TRBJ1-1, with D possibly TRBD1 on 5 matching bases. V gave up 3 bases and J gave up 4 bases, with 15 bases separating them. This CDR3 contains 15 residues. In germline, CDR1 is MDHEN, CDR2 SYDVKM. The CDR3 bases are TGTGCCAGCAGTTTCCCCGGGGCCGGGGGCACTGAAGCTTTCTTT. It encodes CASSFPGAGGTEAFF. Looking up the rest from reference TRBV28 and TRBJ1-1 gives the full variable domain: DVKVTQSSRYLVKRTGEKVFLECVQDMDHENMFWYRQDPGLGLRLIYFSYDVKMKEKGDIPEGYSVSREKKERFSLILESASTNQTSMYLCASSFPGAGGTEAFFGQGTRLTVV.

This rearrangement joins TRBV2 to TRBJ2-3; 10 bases agree with TRBD2. V was pared by 6 bases and J by 4 bases, with 16 bases of the junction left unmatched. Per germline, CDR1 SNHLY and CDR2 FYNNEI. The CDR3 consists of 18 residues. CDR3 nucleotide sequence: TGTGCCAGCAGCACCAGGGCTAGCGGGAGTAGAATGCCAGATACGCAGTATTTT. Translating gives CASSTRASGSRMPDTQYF.

The rearrangement uses TRBV5-1 and TRBJ1-1; D perhaps matches TRBD1 (6 bases). Germline lookup yields CDR1 SGHRS and CDR2 YFSETQ. With 4 bases removed from V and 1 base from J, the gap between germline ends came to 14 bases. This CDR3 region has 15 residues. As DNA, the CDR3 is TGCGCCAGCAGCCAACAGGGTGGTGGGAACACTGAAGCTTTCTTT. This codes for CASSQQGGGNTEAFF.

The J gene is TRBJ2-7, the V gene TRBV11-2; 12 bases agree with TRBD2. V lost 3 bases and J lost 3; bases outside the gene matches: 6. This CDR3 region has 16 residues. Germline V gene data show CDR1 as SGHAT and CDR2 as FQNNGV. CDR3 bases: TGTGCCAGCAGCTTCGGGGGGACTAGCGGGCTCTACGAGCAGTACTTC. This translates into CASSFGGTSGLYEQYF. Supplemented by reference TRBV11-2 and TRBJ2-7, the full variable domain reads EAGVAQSPRYKIIEKRQSVAFWCNPISGHATLYWYQQILGQGPKLLIQFQNNGVVDDSQLPKDRFSAERLKGVDSTLKIQPAKLEDSAVYLCASSFGGTSGLYEQYFGPGTRLTVT.

This clone came up once. This chain joins TRBV23-1 and TRBJ2-7; no definite D call. TRBV23-1 belongs to the ORF category, with a function that is uncertain. CDR3 length equals 15 residues. Trimming took off 6 bases at V and 3 bases at J, with 18 bases between the two ends. The CDR3 nucleotides are TGCGCCAGCAGCCTATACGCGCAAATTAACTACGAGCAGTACTTC. Translating it yields CASSLYAQINYEQYF.

V and J are TRBV11-1 and TRBJ1-1; 8 positions match TRBD1. Germline assignment: CDR1 SGHAT and CDR2 FQDESV (reference sequence). The CDR3 loop spans 13 amino acids. J was trimmed by 12 bases and V by 5 bases; bases with no gene match: 11. The CDR3 sequence: CASSPIRTGTSFF. In DNA, the CDR3 is TGTGCCAGCAGCCCGATTCGGACAGGGACATCTTTCTTT.

This clone was seen a handful of times. The chain recombines TRBV10-3 with TRBJ2-1, with 10 bases matching TRBD2. The CDR3 is made up of 14 amino acids. The germline V gene encodes CDR1 ENHRY and CDR2 SYGVKD. The trim removed 4 bases at V and 6 bases at J, leaving 3 bases unmatched. The CDR3 bases are TGTGCCATCAGTGCTAGCGGGAGCGGCAATGAGCAGTTCTTC. Its translation is CAISASGSGNEQFF.

The CDR3 nucleotides read TGCGCCAGCAGCCAAGTGGGTAGCTTCTACGAGCAGTACTTC. Translation gives CASSQVGSFYEQYF. This rearrangement joins TRBV4-1 to TRBJ2-7; no clear D gene. Germline-derived CDR1 and CDR2 are MGHRA and YSYEKL. V was trimmed by 1 base and J by 3 bases, leaving 10 bases between them. The CDR3 has 14 residues.

V and J are TRBV28 and TRBJ1-1; 7 nucleotides align to TRBD1. V was pared by 8 bases and J by 3 bases, with 6 bases of the junction left unmatched. The CDR3 totals 13 residues. Germline CDR1 is MDHEN and CDR2 is SYDVKM. The CDR3 DNA reads as TGTGCCAGCGGGACAGTATCGGACACTGAAGCTTTCTTT. Protein: CASGTVSDTEAFF.

The chain joins TRBV28 to TRBJ1-1, with 8 bases aligning to TRBD1. The germline gives CDR1 MDHEN, CDR2 SYDVKM. The V gene end was trimmed by 4 bases and the J gene end by 10 bases; junction bases not matched to a gene: 5. The CDR3 sequence is 12 residues long. This CDR3 reads CASSSPDRGAFF. CDR3 sequence (DNA): TGTGCCAGCAGTTCCCCCGACAGGGGAGCTTTCTTT.

The V gene is TRBV6-1, the J gene TRBJ1-2; 10 positions agree with TRBD1. V shed 3 bases and J 8 bases; nucleotides not matched to a gene: 9. The germline gives CDR1 MNHNS, CDR2 SASEGT. The CDR3 consists of 15 residues. CDR3 sequence reads: CASSDPGQGTEGYTF. As DNA, the CDR3 is TGTGCCAGCAGTGATCCGGGACAGGGGACTGAAGGCTACACCTTC.

The chain has TRBV6-1 and TRBJ2-3, with a tentative D call TRBD1 (6 bases). The V and J ends lost 5 bases and 4 bases respectively, with 13 bases between them. The CDR3 is 14 residues long. Germline V gene data show CDR1 as MNHNS and CDR2 as SASEGT. The CDR3 DNA is TGTGCCAGCAGTCAACAGGGAATCGCAGATACGCAGTATTTT. Its translation is CASSQQGIADTQYF.

This clone came up a few times. V gene TRBV19 combines with J gene TRBJ1-2; TRBD1 matches at 7 bases. CDR1 is LNHDA and CDR2 is SQIVND in the germline V gene (reference sequence). V dropped 5 bases and J dropped 4; count of bases not matched to a gene: 16. The CDR3 runs to 17 residues. CDR3 region: CASSFSFYSRDSYGYTF. In DNA, the CDR3 is TGTGCCAGTAGTTTCTCATTCTACTCCCGGGACAGCTATGGCTACACCTTC.

The chain uses TRBV30 and TRBJ1-1; 9 bases are a match to TRBD1. This CDR3 is 15 amino acids long. V lost 1 base to trimming and J lost 5 bases; unmatched junction nucleotides: 8. In germline, CDR1 is GTSNPN, CDR2 SVGIG (reference sequence). For the CDR3, the DNA is TGTGCCTGGAGTGACTGGGACAGGGTGGTAACTGAAGCTTTCTTT. Translating it yields CAWSDWDRVVTEAFF.

This clone has just one count. The V call is TRBV7-9, the J call TRBJ2-7, with 9 bases aligning to TRBD2. Unmatched junction bases numbered 9, after V lost 2 bases and J lost 4 bases. Germline V gene sequence: CDR1 SEHNR, CDR2 FQNEAQ (reference sequence). The CDR3 extends over 16 amino acids. The CDR3 region is CASSLNQASGTYEQYF. CDR3 nucleotide sequence: TGTGCCAGCAGCTTAAACCAGGCTAGCGGGACTTACGAGCAGTACTTC.

The chain couples TRBV5-1 to TRBJ2-7, with 10 bases identical to TRBD2. Germline CDR1 is SGHRS and CDR2 is YFSETQ. This CDR3 contains 16 residues. Trimming removed 4 bases from V and 3 bases from J; junction bases left unmatched: 10. CDR3 residues: CASSPGLAGAVYEQYF. In DNA, the CDR3 is TGCGCCAGCAGCCCCGGGCTAGCGGGGGCCGTCTACGAGCAGTACTTC.

This clone has just a few counts. The chain recombines TRBV29-1 with TRBJ2-1, with 7 bases aligning to TRBD2. CDR1 and CDR2 from the germline V gene are SQVTM and ANQGSEA. The CDR3 runs 14 residues. Losses at the gene ends were 3 bases for V and 4 bases for J; bases not matched to a gene: 6. In nucleotides, the CDR3 is TGCAGCGTTGATTCTCTAGCGGTTTACAATGAGCAGTTCTTC. Protein product: CSVDSLAVYNEQFF.

In this sample, this clone turned up a few times. The chain is built from TRBV10-3 and TRBJ2-1, with 12 nucleotides matching TRBD2. CDR3 size: 16 residues. Looked up from germline, CDR1 is ENHRY and CDR2 is SYGVKD. Losses at the gene ends were 5 bases for V and 4 bases for J; bases not matched to a gene: 6. Here the CDR3 reads CAISSPGLAGYNEQFF. The CDR3 DNA reads TGTGCCATCAGTAGCCCGGGACTAGCGGGTTACAATGAGCAGTTCTTC.

The genes are TRBV28 and TRBJ2-7; TRBD1 aligns across 7 bases. J was trimmed by 2 bases and V by 5 bases; bases with no gene match: 6. This CDR3 is 14 amino acids long. Germline assignment: CDR1 MDHEN and CDR2 SYDVKM. In nucleotides, the CDR3 is TGTGCCAGCAGTACGGACAGGAATACCTACGAGCAGTACTTC. The encoded protein is CASSTDRNTYEQYF.

The J gene is TRBJ2-5, the V gene TRBV27, with D uncertain. CDR3 length equals 13 residues. Trimming took 5 bases from V and 1 from J, leaving 8 bases between them. Germline values: CDR1 MNHEY, CDR2 SMNVEV (reference sequence). The CDR3 region has the DNA TGTGCCAGCAGTGTGAGATTCCAAGAGACCCAGTACTTC. Translating gives CASSVRFQETQYF.

The rearrangement joins TRBV9 to TRBJ2-7; TRBD1 agrees at 8 bases. The germline V gene has CDR1 SGDLS and CDR2 YYNGEE. J was trimmed by 4 bases and V by 4 bases; bases with no gene match: 10. This CDR3 has 15 residues. The CDR3 sequence: CASSPMGQAGYEQYF. The CDR3 nucleotides read TGTGCCAGCAGCCCGATGGGACAGGCGGGATACGAGCAGTACTTC.

The chain has TRBV7-3 and TRBJ2-1; TRBD2 aligns across 11 bases. This CDR3 has 15 amino acids. Trimming removed 4 bases from V and 6 bases from J; junction bases left unmatched: 5. From germline, CDR1 is SGHTA and CDR2 FQGTGA. CDR3 loop: CASSYFSGRANEQFF. The DNA for the CDR3 is TGTGCCAGCAGCTACTTTAGCGGGAGGGCCAATGAGCAGTTCTTC. Supplemented by reference TRBV7-3 and TRBJ2-1, the full variable domain reads GAGVSQTPSNKVTEKGKYVELRCDPISGHTALYWYRQSLGQGPEFLIYFQGTGAADDSGLPNDRFFAVRPEGSVSTLKIQRTERGDSAVYLCASSYFSGRANEQFFGPGTRLTVL.

The J gene is TRBJ2-1, the V gene TRBV2, with no clear D. Per the germline V gene, CDR1 is SNHLY and CDR2 is FYNNEI. The CDR3 is made up of 17 amino acids. The V and J ends lost 3 bases and 3 bases respectively, with 18 bases between them. The CDR3 protein is CASSDLFGLADYNEQFF. In DNA, the CDR3 is TGTGCCAGCAGTGACCTGTTTGGCCTTGCAGACTACAATGAGCAGTTCTTC.